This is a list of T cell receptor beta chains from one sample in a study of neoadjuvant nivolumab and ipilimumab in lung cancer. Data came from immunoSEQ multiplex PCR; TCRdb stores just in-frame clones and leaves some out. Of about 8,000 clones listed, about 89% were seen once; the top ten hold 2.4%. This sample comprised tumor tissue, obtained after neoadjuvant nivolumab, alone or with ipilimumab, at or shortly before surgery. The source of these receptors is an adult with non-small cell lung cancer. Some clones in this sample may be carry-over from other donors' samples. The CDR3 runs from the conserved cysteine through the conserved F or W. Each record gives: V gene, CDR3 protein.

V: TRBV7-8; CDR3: CASSFPSGHEQYF
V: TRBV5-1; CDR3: CASSLEGLAGGRTGELFF
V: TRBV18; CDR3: CASSPGTYTEAFF
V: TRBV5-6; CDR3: CASSLATGEAFF
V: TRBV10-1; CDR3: CASSESDRGDGYTF
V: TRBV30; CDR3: CAWTSGRGISYEQYF
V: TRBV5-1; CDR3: CASSLVPFAEAFF
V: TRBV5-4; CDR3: CASSSPRGMAGETQYF
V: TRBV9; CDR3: CASSQGTDTQYF
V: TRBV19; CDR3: CASSGQGGEQYF
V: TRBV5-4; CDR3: CASSLVSGRAETQYF
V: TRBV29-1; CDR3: CSVPWREDQETQYF
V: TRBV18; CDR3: CASSPGFRGEQYF
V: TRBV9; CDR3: CASSPRGAGGTGELFF
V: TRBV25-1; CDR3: CASTPRTDPTDTQYF
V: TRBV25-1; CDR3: CASRRTGSETQYF
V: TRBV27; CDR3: CASSLSILNYGYTF
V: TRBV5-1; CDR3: CASSLGQNNEQYF
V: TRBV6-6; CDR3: CASSPIQLSNQPQHF
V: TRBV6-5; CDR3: CASSYSPGLEEFF
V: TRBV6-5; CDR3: CATGVGETQYF
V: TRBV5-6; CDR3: CASSNDRGILTDTQYF
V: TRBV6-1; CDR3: CASSEGENYGYTF
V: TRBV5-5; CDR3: CASSLAGNTGELFF
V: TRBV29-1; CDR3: CSVEDLSGFGEAFF
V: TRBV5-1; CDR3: CASSLSQGPNEQYF
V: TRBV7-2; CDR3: CASSLSSGANVLTF
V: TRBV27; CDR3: CASRLVPNEQFF
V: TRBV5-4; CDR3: CASSLSGGLYNEQFF
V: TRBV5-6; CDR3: CASSFFPSLDYEQYF
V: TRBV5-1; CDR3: CASSLQGMNTGELFF